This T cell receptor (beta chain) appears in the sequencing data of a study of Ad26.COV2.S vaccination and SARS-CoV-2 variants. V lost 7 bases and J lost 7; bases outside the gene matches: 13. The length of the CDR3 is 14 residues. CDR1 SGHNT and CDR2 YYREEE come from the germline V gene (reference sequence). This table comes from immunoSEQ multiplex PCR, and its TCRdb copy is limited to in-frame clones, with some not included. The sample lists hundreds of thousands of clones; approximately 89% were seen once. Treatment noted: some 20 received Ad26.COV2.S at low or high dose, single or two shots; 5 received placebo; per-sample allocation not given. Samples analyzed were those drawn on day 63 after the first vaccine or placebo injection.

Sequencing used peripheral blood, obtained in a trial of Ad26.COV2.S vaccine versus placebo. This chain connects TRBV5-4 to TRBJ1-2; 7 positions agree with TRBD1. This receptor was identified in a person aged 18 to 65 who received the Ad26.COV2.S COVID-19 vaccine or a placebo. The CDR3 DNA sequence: TGTGCCAGCCGGTTTGGAGGGGGCAAGAGTGGCTACACCTTC. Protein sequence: CASRFGGGKSGYTF.